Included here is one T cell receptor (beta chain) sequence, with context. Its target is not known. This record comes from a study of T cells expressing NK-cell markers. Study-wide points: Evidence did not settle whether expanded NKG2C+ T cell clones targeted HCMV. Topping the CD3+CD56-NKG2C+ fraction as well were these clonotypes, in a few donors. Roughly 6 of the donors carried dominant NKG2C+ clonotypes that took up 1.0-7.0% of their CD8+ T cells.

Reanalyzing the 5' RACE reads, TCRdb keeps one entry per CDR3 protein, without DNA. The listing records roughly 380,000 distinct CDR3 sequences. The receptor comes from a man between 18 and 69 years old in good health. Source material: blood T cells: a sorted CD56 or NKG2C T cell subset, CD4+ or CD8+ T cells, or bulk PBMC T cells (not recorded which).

CDR3 in amino acids: CASSKGYEQYF. This chain links TRBV21-1 with TRBJ2-7. TRBV21-1 is a listed pseudogene. The CDR3 runs 11 residues.